This TCR beta chain came from a study of shared clonotypes between healthy human individuals. Method: immunoSEQ multiplex PCR; TCRdb's copy keeps in-frame clones and lacks some. The sample records about 770,000 clones, 72% being singletons. Germline loops: CDR1 MDHEN, CDR2 SYDVKM. This CDR3 is 15 amino acids long. Trimming removed 8 bases from V and 1 base from J, with 18 bases in between. Sequenced sample: memory CD4+ T cells sorted from blood. Regarding subset: CD45RA-negative fraction. The chain combines TRBV28 with TRBJ2-7, with D perhaps matching TRBD1 or TRBD2 (6 bases each). This clonotype was sampled from a woman between 25 and 40 years old in good health. DNA of the CDR3: TGTGCCAGCGCCTCAGTGGGGGGCGCTTCCTACGAGCAGTACTTC. Translation gives CASASVGGASYEQYF. Combining the CDR3 with reference TRBV28 and TRBJ2-7 gives the whole variable domain DVKVTQSSRYLVKRTGEKVFLECVQDMDHENMFWYRQDPGLGLRLIYFSYDVKMKEKGDIPEGYSVSREKKERFSLILESASTNQTSMYLCASASVGGASYEQYFGPGTRLTVT.